This TCR beta chain was obtained from a study of blood T cell repertoires in COVID-19. CDR1 SGHDN and CDR2 FVKESK come from the germline V gene. CDR3 length: 18 residues. Trimming stripped 4 bases from V and 0 bases from J, with 22 bases between. Only in-frame clones appear in the TCRdb table, and some are missing; sequencing was by immunoSEQ multiplex PCR. The sample has about 200,000 clones, approximately 85% seen once. Sample: peripheral blood. This receptor was taken from a woman in her 70s with COVID-19, enrolled during active disease. The rearrangement links TRBV14 to TRBJ2-7; TRBD1 might be the D (7 bases). The CDR3 nucleotides read TGTGCCAGCAGCCTTTTTCGGACAGGCGAGACTAGCTCCTACGAGCAGTACTTC. It translates to CASSLFRTGETSSYEQYF. Together with reference TRBV14 and TRBJ2-7, the CDR3 gives the full variable domain: EAGVTQFPSHSVIEKGQTVTLRCDPISGHDNLYWYRRVMGKEIKFLLHFVKESKQDESGMPNNRFLAERTGGTYSTLKVQPAELEDSGVYFCASSLFRTGETSSYEQYFGPGTRLTVT.